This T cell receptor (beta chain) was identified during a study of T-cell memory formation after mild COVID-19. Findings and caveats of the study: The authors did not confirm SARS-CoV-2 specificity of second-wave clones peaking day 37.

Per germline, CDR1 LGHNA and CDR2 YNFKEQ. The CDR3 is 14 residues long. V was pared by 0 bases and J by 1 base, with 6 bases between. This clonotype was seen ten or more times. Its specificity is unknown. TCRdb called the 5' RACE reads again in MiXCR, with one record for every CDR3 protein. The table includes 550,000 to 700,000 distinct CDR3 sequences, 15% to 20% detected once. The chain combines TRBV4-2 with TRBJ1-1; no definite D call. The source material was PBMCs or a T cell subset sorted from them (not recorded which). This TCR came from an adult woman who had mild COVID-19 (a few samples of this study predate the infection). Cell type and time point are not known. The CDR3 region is CASSQDSTNTEAFF. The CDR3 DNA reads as TGTGCCAGCAGCCAAGATTCAACGAACACTGAAGCTTTCTTT.